Given below is one T cell receptor (beta chain) in context. It lacks a known antigen. Base-call qualities are not available, and no considerably larger clone is one nucleotide away. The data were taken from a study of radiation and T cells in renal cell carcinoma (TCRdb year 2020). The study in broad terms: The samples were drawn from a clinical trial, where primary renal cell carcinomas were treated with 15 Gy of stereotactic body radiation therapy and then removed by nephrectomy 4 weeks afterward. In total, about 50 samples, comprising approximately 25 tumors and some 27 peripheral blood samples, were subjected to TCR beta sequencing. A total of roughly 3,900,000 unique CDR3 nucleotide sequences, encoding fewer than 3,000,000 unique CDR3 amino acid sequences, were found across all 55 or so samples. What the research found in general, with its limitations: Because pretreatment tumor biopsies were not available, the study could not determine whether clonotypes were already present within the tumor at baseline. In blood, the top tumor clonotypes increased between baseline and 2 weeks post-radiation and then shrank by 4 weeks, which suggests that tumor-resident clones expanded only transiently. Because the trial had a single-armed design, the trial could not examine how radiation dose or scheduling affected the TCR repertoire. Changes in the blood repertoire were not tracked past 4 weeks after treatment.

V is pared back by 5 bases and J by 6 bases, with 10 bases lying between the germline termini. Based on the germline V gene (reference sequence), the CDR1 and CDR2 sequences are SGHAT and FQDESV. Spanning cysteine to phenylalanine, the CDR3 consists of 12 amino acids. CDR3 DNA is the only sequence kept; it has 36 bases, read in frame from the first base. The time point label for this specimen denotes: blood 2 weeks post-SBRT. This specimen's treatment or condition label, per the study, means: 15 Gy SBRT to primary tumor, nephrectomy 4 weeks later. To track tumor-enriched clonotypes, serial peripheral blood was sampled from radiation-treated patients at baseline and at 2 weeks and 4 weeks after SBRT. Renal cell carcinoma with clear cell pathology was present in all patients. The QIAamp DNA Blood Mini Kit (Qiagen) was used to prepare genomic DNA for TCR sequencing. The analyses included just those samples that passed every quality control check.

Following the manufacturer's recommendations, the immunoSEQ kit was used to generate TCR beta libraries from genomic DNA. To prepare the libraries, a first multiplex PCR with proprietary primers was run, followed by a second PCR that added unique barcodes, and a bead cleanup was done after each round. Each sample batch included a kit-provided positive control reaction and a negative control reaction. The final libraries were assessed on an Agilent 4200 TapeStation D1000 ScreenTape, pooled by volume, and quantified by qPCR. An Illumina NextSeq500 fitted with a MidOutput 150-cycle cartridge performed the sequencing, running 156 Read1 cycles and 15 Index1 cycles with the kit's custom primers. The pooled library was loaded at about 0.93 pM with about 20% PhiX control spiked in. In the paper's pipeline: Vendor-processed data were analyzed in R, with a clonotype defined as all T cells sharing the same CDR3 nucleotide sequence. In the clone abundance analyses, frequencies in each sample were normalized to that sample's 10,000 most abundant clones. Before analysis, public T cell clones were removed, and these numbered fewer than six per sample on average. Tumor-enriched clonotypes and baseline blood-enriched clonotypes were defined as those with an abundance difference of at least 32-fold between compartments. Clonotypes expanded or contracted between blood time points were identified with a beta-binomial differential abundance model. The Baroni-Urbani and Buser coefficient was used to measure tumor-blood repertoire similarity, and groups were compared with two-tailed Wilcoxon tests in R. This immuneACCESS table, as held by TCRdb, lists in-frame sequences with V and J called but not all clones. Of the missing ones, under half trace to an unresolved V gene in checked studies; the others have no known cause. V, J and clone size reflect that table, while D and trimming were determined from the DNA. The sample data list about 130,000 clones, and around 90% of these were observed just once. Together, the top ten hold around 6% of the sample.

The rearrangement combines TRBV11-1 with TRBJ1-2; the D gene remains uncertain. Sample: blood, taken from a patient whose treatment included radiotherapy and nephrectomy. The source is a woman aged 70-85 years with renal cell carcinoma. The bases read TGTGCCAGCAGCCGGGCCCTCAATGGCTACACCTTC. Its translation reads: CASSRALNGYTF.